What follows are 11 T cell receptor beta chains derived from one specimen sequenced in a study of ipilimumab plus nivolumab after autologous stem cell transplantation. Produced via immunoSEQ multiplex PCR; TCRdb's table is partial and in-frame only. This table has roughly 40,000 clones, about 91% appearing once. The sequences come from PBMCs, collected in a trial of ipilimumab plus nivolumab as post-transplant consolidation. The source is a male donor with multiple myeloma.

The chain links TRBV5-1 to TRBJ2-7, with unresolved D. The CDR3 contains 14 residues. The V end lost 4 bases, the J end lost 0 bases, and 11 bases lay between the germline ends. Germline CDR1 is SGHRS and CDR2 is YFSETQ. The CDR3 region is CASSPILSSYEQYF. The CDR3 nucleotides read TGCGCCAGCAGCCCGATCCTTAGCTCCTACGAGCAGTACTTC. The variable domain in full, with the rest retrieved from reference TRBV5-1 and TRBJ2-7, is KAGVTQTPRYLIKTRGQQVTLSCSPISGHRSVSWYQQTPGQGLQFLFEYFSETQRNKGNFPGRFSGRQFSNSRSEMNVSTLELGDSALYLCASSPILSSYEQYFGPGTRLTVT.

This chain connects TRBV6-6 to TRBJ1-5, with unresolved D. V lost 3 bases, J lost 0 bases, and 9 bases lay in between. CDR3 length: 15 residues. Germline V CDR1 and CDR2: MNHNY, SVGAGI (reference sequence). CDR3 coding DNA: TGTGCCAGCAGTTATGGACGGAATAGCAATCAGCCCCAGCATTTT. Amino acids: CASSYGRNSNQPQHF.

This CDR3 is CASSFALSRRAQTQYF. CDR3 nucleotide sequence: TGTGCCAGCAGTTTTGCCCTTTCCCGGAGGGCCCAGACCCAGTACTTC. The chain joins TRBV28 to TRBJ2-5; D is perhaps TRBD2 (6 bases). The CDR3 sequence is 16 residues long. The V and J ends lost 3 bases and 6 bases respectively, with 20 bases between them. CDR1 and CDR2 from the germline V gene are MDHEN and SYDVKM.

The chain uses TRBV14 and TRBJ2-2, with 7 bases lining up with TRBD2. Germline CDR1 is SGHDN and CDR2 is FVKESK. The CDR3 length is 16 residues. Unmatched junction bases numbered 6, after V lost 3 bases and J lost 2 bases. CDR3 in DNA: TGTGCCAGCAGCCAGTGGGGGGGTAGCAACACCGGGGAGCTGTTTTTT. Encoded protein: CASSQWGGSNTGELFF.

A remark on this clone: This sample also contains other DNA sequences that code for the same CDR3. This sequence joins TRBV11-2 and TRBJ2-7, with 7 bases matching TRBD2. This CDR3 has 12 residues. V lost 8 bases, J lost 5 bases, and 6 bases stayed unmatched. In germline, CDR1 is SGHAT, CDR2 FQNNGV. Here the CDR3 reads CASGGGGNEQYF. DNA for the CDR3: TGTGCCAGCGGGGGGGGAGGGAACGAGCAGTACTTC.

This rearrangement joins TRBV27 to TRBJ1-1, with 12 bases that match TRBD1. Germline V gene sequence: CDR1 MNHEY, CDR2 SMNVEV (reference sequence). J lost 1 base, V lost 6 bases, and 9 bases had no gene match. This CDR3 has 17 amino acids. CDR3 residues: CASSKGQGARANTEAFF. The CDR3 DNA reads as TGTGCCAGCAGCAAGGGACAGGGGGCGCGGGCGAACACTGAAGCTTTCTTT.

As for this clone: The junction differs from germline at one of its ends, possibly a read error. The J gene is TRBJ2-1, the V gene TRBV7-7; D is perhaps TRBD1 (5 bases). The CDR3 extends over 13 amino acids. Germline-derived CDR1 and CDR2 are SSHAT and FNYEAQ (reference sequence). The CDR3, as DNA: TGTGCTAGCAGCTCGGACACCGACAATGAGCAGTTCTTC. This encodes CASSSDTDNEQFF.

The V call is TRBV29-1, the J call TRBJ2-1; 10 bases align to TRBD2. The CDR3 totals 17 residues. The germline CDR1 and CDR2 sequences are SQVTM and ANQGSEA. The V and J ends lost 4 bases and 0 bases, in that order; junction bases with no gene match: 9. CDR3: CSVGLAGKRASYNEQFF. DNA of the CDR3: TGCAGCGTTGGACTAGCGGGCAAGAGGGCCTCCTACAATGAGCAGTTCTTC.

This chain uses TRBV5-1 with TRBJ2-3; 8 bases fit TRBD2. V lost 4 bases and J lost 1; bases outside the gene matches: 5. From germline, CDR1 is SGHRS and CDR2 YFSETQ. This CDR3 has 15 residues. CDR3 protein: CASSPGLEGTDTQYF. Written as DNA, the CDR3 is TGCGCCAGCAGCCCGGGACTAGAGGGCACAGATACGCAGTATTTT.

The chain joins TRBV30 to TRBJ2-1; 8 positions agree with TRBD1. Germline values: CDR1 GTSNPN, CDR2 SVGIG (reference sequence). V lost 8 bases, J lost 3 bases, and 6 bases stayed unmatched. This CDR3 is 13 amino acids long. The CDR3 protein is CAVGQGGYNEQFF. The DNA for the CDR3 is TGTGCCGTCGGACAGGGAGGCTACAATGAGCAGTTCTTC. The full variable domain, completed using reference TRBV30 and TRBJ2-1, is SQTIHQWPATLVQPVGSPLSLECTVEGTSNPNLYWYRQAAGRGLQLLFYSVGIGQISSEVPQNLSASRPQDRQFILSSKKLLLSDSGFYLCAVGQGGYNEQFFGPGTRLTVL.

J is TRBJ2-7 and V is TRBV9, with D perhaps TRBD1 or TRBD2 (6 bases each). Trimming left V 4 bases short and J 0 bases short, with 14 bases between. The CDR3 is 15 amino acids. CDR1 and CDR2 (germline): SGDLS, YYNGEE. The CDR3 loop reads CASSPEGGISYEQYF. The CDR3 bases are TGTGCCAGCAGCCCCGAGGGGGGAATCTCCTACGAGCAGTACTTC.